The present TCR beta chain was sequenced within a study of prognosis after radiotherapy for stage I lung cancer. V was trimmed by 4 bases and J by 7 bases, leaving 13 bases between them. This CDR3 region has 13 residues. Germline lookup yields CDR1 SGHNT and CDR2 YENEEA. CDR3 of TCR beta was amplified from genomic DNA via a two-round multiplex PCR. Primers (each specific to one TRBV or TRBJ gene) were used in first-round PCR. One entry per CDR3 protein, called by TCRdb with MiXCR from the multiplex PCR reads. The sample includes 15,000 to 20,000 distinct CDR3 sequences, less than 40% of them seen just once. This clonotype turned up a few times. A much larger clone lies a single base off, so this may be a read error.

The sequence came from a donor over 45 with non-small cell lung cancer. The J gene is TRBJ2-5, the V gene TRBV11-3; D gene unclear. The sample in question was PBMCs, obtained before or after stereotactic body radiation therapy (not recorded which). The CDR3, as DNA: TGTGCCAGCAGCTCGGACGGGTTGGGGACCCAGTACTTC. It is translated as CASSSDGLGTQYF.